This is a list of T cell receptor beta chains from one sample in a study of T cells in Graves' hyperthyroidism and ophthalmopathy. TCRdb re-derived calls from the multiplex PCR reads in MiXCR, one entry per CDR3 protein. The sample has about 500,000 distinct CDR3 sequences; 15% to 20% are singletons. Material for sequencing was blood. The receptor set was obtained from a woman younger than 35 with Graves' ophthalmopathy. Both conserved end residues are part of each CDR3. The D gene is left open where the match is weak. Clone size is shown for a subset of rows, as once, few, many or a class of expanded clone.

d_gene	abundance	v_gene	j_gene	CDR3nt	CDR3aa
-	-	TRBV15	TRBJ2-6	TGTGCCACCAGCAGAGATGCGGGAGGGACAGGGTTTGCCAACGTCCTGACTTTC	CATSRDAGGTGFANVLTF
-	many	TRBV11-1	TRBJ1-1	TGTGCCAGCAGCTTAGAAGGGTCCAGGGTAGGCACTGAAGCTTTCTTT	CASSLEGSRVGTEAFF
-	few	TRBV4-2	TRBJ2-7	TGTGCCAGCAGCCAAGCCGGACAGACCCTCTACGAGCAGTACTTC	CASSQAGQTLYEQYF
-	many	TRBV3-1	TRBJ1-2	TGTGCCAGCAGCCAAGATAGAGTCCTGGGCTACACCTTC	CASSQDRVLGYTF
-	many	TRBV20-1	TRBJ1-5	TGCAGTGCTAGAGAACCGAATCAGCCCCAGCATTTT	CSAREPNQPQHF
-	many	TRBV9	TRBJ2-2	TGTGCCAGCAGCGTAGATGAGGGGACGTACACCGGGGAGCTGTTTTTT	CASSVDEGTYTGELFF
TRBD1	-	TRBV11-2	TRBJ2-7	TGTGCCAGCAGCTTACAGGGGGTCCAGCAGTACTTC	CASSLQGVQQYF
-	-	TRBV6-2/TRBV6-3	TRBJ1-5	TGTGCCAGCAGTTCCGACTCGGGGGCCCAGCATTTT	CASSSDSGAQHF
-	many	TRBV20-1	TRBJ2-7	TGCAGTGCTACCCCCCGACTAGACGGGCGCTACGAGCAGTACTTC	CSATPRLDGRYEQYF
TRBD1	-	TRBV11-2	TRBJ2-1	TGTGCCAGCAGCTTAGGGGCCCACAGGGGAATCAATGAGCAGTTCTTC	CASSLGAHRGINEQFF
-	many	TRBV27	TRBJ1-6	TGTGCCAGCAGTACCTGGGACCGCGCCGGGAATTGGCCCCTCCACTTT	CASSTWDRAGNWPLHF
-	few	TRBV19	TRBJ1-5	TGTGCCAGTAGTACGCTCAGACAGGCAGGCGTAGGCAATCAGCCCCAGCATTTT	CASSTLRQAGVGNQPQHF
-	once	TRBV19	TRBJ2-7	TGTGCCAGTAGTATAGCTAGTTTCGACGAGCAGTACTTC	CASSIASFDEQYF
TRBD2	many	TRBV12-3/TRBV12-4	TRBJ2-3	TGTGCCAGCAGTTTAGCGCCGCGGGGGGGCCTCGGAGATACGCAGTATTTT	CASSLAPRGGLGDTQYF
-	-	TRBV6-1	TRBJ1-2	TGTGCCAGCAGTGAAGAAATAAGGGCCTCCCGTCAGATGAACTATGGCTACACCTTC	CASSEEIRASRQMNYGYTF
-	-	TRBV25-1	TRBJ2-5	TGTGCCAGCAGTGAACCCCGGTTTCAAGAGACCCAGTACTTC	CASSEPRFQETQYF
-	many	TRBV5-1	TRBJ2-1	TGCGCCAGCAGCTTTGATGGTGCCGAGCAGTTCTTC	CASSFDGAEQFF
-	-	TRBV6-4	TRBJ2-1	TGTGCCAGCAGTGAAAGTCTAGCGAGGCATGAGCAGTTCTTC	CASSESLARHEQFF
TRBD1	many	TRBV28	TRBJ2-5	TGTGCCAGCAGTCAGCCAGGGGGCCTGGAGACCCAGTACTTC	CASSQPGGLETQYF
TRBD2	many	TRBV12-3/TRBV12-4	TRBJ2-5	TGTGCCAGCAGTGAAGCGGGAGGGGGAGTTCAGACCCAGTACTTC	CASSEAGGGVQTQYF
-	-	TRBV7-6	TRBJ2-7	TGTGCCAGCAGCTTAGCTGGAGAATATCTCTACGAGCAGTACTTC	CASSLAGEYLYEQYF
-	many	TRBV11-2	TRBJ2-7	TGTGCCAGCAGCTTACGGGGGATCTACGAGCAGTACTTC	CASSLRGIYEQYF
-	many	TRBV5-1	TRBJ2-1	TGCGCCAGCAGCTTCAGCGTGAGCTCCTACAATGAGCAGTTCTTC	CASSFSVSSYNEQFF
TRBD1	many	TRBV18	TRBJ2-7	TGTGCCAGCTCACCAAAGAATTTACCGGGACAGACCTACGAGCAGTACTTC	CASSPKNLPGQTYEQYF
-	few	TRBV27	TRBJ2-1	TGTGCCAGCAGTTTATTTGCGGGGCCTGAGCAGTTCTTC	CASSLFAGPEQFF
-	-	TRBV29-1	TRBJ2-7	TGCAGCGTTGAAGATCCCTACGAGCAGTACTTC	CSVEDPYEQYF
TRBD1	many	TRBV30	TRBJ1-1	TGTGCCTGGAGAGTAGCGGGACAGAATATAGGTGAAGCTTTCTTT	CAWRVAGQNIGEAFF
-	many	TRBV28	TRBJ1-1	TGTGCCAGCAGTTTCGCCACGGAGGCTTTCTTT	CASSFATEAFF
TRBD2	few	TRBV2	TRBJ2-5	TGTGCCAGCAGTGAGACTTCGGCGGTTCGGGGGGGGTACTTC	CASSETSAVRGGYF
-	many	TRBV27	TRBJ1-5	TGTGCCAGCAGTCCATGGGAGGGAGGTCAGCCCCAGCATTTT	CASSPWEGGQPQHF
-	few	TRBV6-1	TRBJ1-6	TGTGCCAGCAGCCCCGGGGGGGCGAATTCACCCCTCCACTTT	CASSPGGANSPLHF
-	-	TRBV19	TRBJ1-1	TGTGCCAGTACCATAGGGCGGGGGATCCCAAACACTGAAGCTTTCTTT	CASTIGRGIPNTEAFF
-	many	TRBV3-1	TRBJ2-2	TGTGCCAGCAGCCAAGTGGACATCCCCGGGGAGCTGTTTTTT	CASSQVDIPGELFF
-	many	TRBV7-3	TRBJ2-3	TGTGCCAGCAGCTCCGGATTTACAGATACGCAGTATTTT	CASSSGFTDTQYF
TRBD1	many	TRBV11-2	TRBJ1-2	TGTGCCAGCAGCTTCCCACGGACAGGAGTCCATGGCTACACCTTC	CASSFPRTGVHGYTF
-	-	TRBV6-1	TRBJ1-5	TGTGCCAGCAGTGAAGACCTTACCGGGAATCAGCCCCAGCATTTT	CASSEDLTGNQPQHF
-	-	TRBV28	TRBJ1-4	TGTGCCAGCAGTGCCCGGGACCGATCCATAGAAAAACTGTTTTTT	CASSARDRSIEKLFF
-	few	TRBV10-3	TRBJ2-3	TGTGCCATCGATGCCCGCGGGGTCAAGGATACGCAGTATTTT	CAIDARGVKDTQYF
TRBD2	-	TRBV19	TRBJ2-7	TGTGCCAGTAGCCCGGGACTAGGTTCCTACGAGCAGTACTTC	CASSPGLGSYEQYF
-	once	TRBV19	TRBJ2-2	TGTGCCAGTAGTGTAAGGCCCGGGGAGCTGTTTTTT	CASSVRPGELFF
TRBD2	-	TRBV20-1	TRBJ2-3	TGCAGTGCTAGGCCGGGACTAGCGGGGGGGCTCTCAGATGCGCAGTATTTT	CSARPGLAGGLSDAQYF
-	many	TRBV3-1	TRBJ1-2	TGTGCCAGCAGCCGAGGGGACTACTATGGCTACACCTTC	CASSRGDYYGYTF
TRBD2	once	TRBV11-2	TRBJ2-1	TGTGCCAGCAGCCCTAGCGGGCCCCGGAGGAATGAGCAGTTCTTC	CASSPSGPRRNEQFF
-	-	TRBV30	TRBJ2-6	TGTGCCTGGAGTCCAGGGGTTGGGGCCAACGTCCTGACTTTC	CAWSPGVGANVLTF
TRBD2	-	TRBV4-1	TRBJ2-4	TGCGCCAGCAGCCAAGGACTAGCGGGGGGGCACGCCAAAAACATTCAGTACTTC	CASSQGLAGGHAKNIQYF
-	-	TRBV27	TRBJ1-2	TGTGCCAGCAGTTTAGGGGGGCTTATTGACTACACCTTC	CASSLGGLIDYTF
-	-	TRBV2	TRBJ2-1	TGTGCCAGCAGCCCAGGGGTAGGGACCCCCCTGGTCAATGAGCAGTTCTTC	CASSPGVGTPLVNEQFF
-	many	TRBV2	TRBJ1-6	TGTGCCAGCAGTGAAGATGTGGCAGACTATAATTCACCCCTCCACTTT	CASSEDVADYNSPLHF
TRBD2	many	TRBV27	TRBJ2-7	TGTGCCAGCAGTCCCCGGGATCTAGCGGGGAGCTCCTACGAGCAGTACTTC	CASSPRDLAGSSYEQYF
TRBD1	few	TRBV28	TRBJ2-7	TGTGCCAGCAGTTCGAACAGGGGGCGTCGGGAGCAGTACTTC	CASSSNRGRREQYF
TRBD2	many	TRBV29-1	TRBJ2-5	TGCAGCGTTTCCTCGGGGGGGCGAGAGACCCAGTACTTC	CSVSSGGRETQYF
-	-	TRBV7-2	TRBJ2-2	TGTGCCAGCAGCTTATTGGGGGCCCCATGGACCGGGGAGCTGTTTTTT	CASSLLGAPWTGELFF
-	many	TRBV5-5	TRBJ2-7	TGTGCCAGCAGCTTCTTCATCGGGGACGAGCAGTACTTC	CASSFFIGDEQYF